The sequence of this T cell receptor beta chain was determined in a study of T-cell memory formation after mild COVID-19. Across the study: TCR clusters were mostly donor specific. General observations from the study: CD4+ clones that contracted lay mainly in CM and EM; CD8+ ones lay in EMRA.

A remark on this clonotype: Antigen unknown.

Germline V gene sequence: CDR1 LGHNA, CDR2 YSLEER. V was clipped by 0 bases and J by 8 bases, with 13 bases between them. The CDR3 runs 15 residues. TCRdb itself ran the 5' RACE reads through MiXCR, one entry per CDR3 protein. The sample has about 340,000 distinct CDR3 sequences, about 15% seen once. The TCR was taken from a man between 18 and 29 years old who had mild COVID-19 (a few samples of this study predate the infection). Cell type and time point are not known. Sequenced input: PBMCs or a T cell subset sorted from them (not recorded which). The V call is TRBV4-3, the J call TRBJ2-2; D is unresolved. The CDR3 reads CASSQDYESPGELFF. The CDR3 DNA reads TGCGCCAGCAGCCAAGATTACGAGTCCCCGGGGGAGCTGTTTTTT.